This TCR beta chain was recovered during a study of shared clonotypes between healthy human individuals. From germline, CDR1 is MNHNS and CDR2 SASEGT. Trimming pared 8 bases from V and 4 bases from J, leaving 18 bases between. CDR3 size: 14 residues. Assay: immunoSEQ multiplex PCR; the TCRdb copy retains only in-frame clones and omits some. Of 2 million to 3 million clones listed, more than 85% are singletons. This chain joins TRBV6-1 and TRBJ2-7; tentatively, D is TRBD1 or TRBD2 (5 bases each). The specimen was naive CD4+ T cells from PBMCs. Subset noted: CD45RA+ positively selected. This receptor was identified in a man aged 18 to 29 in good health. Some clones in this sample may be carry-over from other donors' samples. CDR3 sequence reads: CASSVGTINYEQYF. The DNA of the CDR3 is TGTGCCAGCTCGGTCGGGACGATCAATTACGAGCAGTACTTC.